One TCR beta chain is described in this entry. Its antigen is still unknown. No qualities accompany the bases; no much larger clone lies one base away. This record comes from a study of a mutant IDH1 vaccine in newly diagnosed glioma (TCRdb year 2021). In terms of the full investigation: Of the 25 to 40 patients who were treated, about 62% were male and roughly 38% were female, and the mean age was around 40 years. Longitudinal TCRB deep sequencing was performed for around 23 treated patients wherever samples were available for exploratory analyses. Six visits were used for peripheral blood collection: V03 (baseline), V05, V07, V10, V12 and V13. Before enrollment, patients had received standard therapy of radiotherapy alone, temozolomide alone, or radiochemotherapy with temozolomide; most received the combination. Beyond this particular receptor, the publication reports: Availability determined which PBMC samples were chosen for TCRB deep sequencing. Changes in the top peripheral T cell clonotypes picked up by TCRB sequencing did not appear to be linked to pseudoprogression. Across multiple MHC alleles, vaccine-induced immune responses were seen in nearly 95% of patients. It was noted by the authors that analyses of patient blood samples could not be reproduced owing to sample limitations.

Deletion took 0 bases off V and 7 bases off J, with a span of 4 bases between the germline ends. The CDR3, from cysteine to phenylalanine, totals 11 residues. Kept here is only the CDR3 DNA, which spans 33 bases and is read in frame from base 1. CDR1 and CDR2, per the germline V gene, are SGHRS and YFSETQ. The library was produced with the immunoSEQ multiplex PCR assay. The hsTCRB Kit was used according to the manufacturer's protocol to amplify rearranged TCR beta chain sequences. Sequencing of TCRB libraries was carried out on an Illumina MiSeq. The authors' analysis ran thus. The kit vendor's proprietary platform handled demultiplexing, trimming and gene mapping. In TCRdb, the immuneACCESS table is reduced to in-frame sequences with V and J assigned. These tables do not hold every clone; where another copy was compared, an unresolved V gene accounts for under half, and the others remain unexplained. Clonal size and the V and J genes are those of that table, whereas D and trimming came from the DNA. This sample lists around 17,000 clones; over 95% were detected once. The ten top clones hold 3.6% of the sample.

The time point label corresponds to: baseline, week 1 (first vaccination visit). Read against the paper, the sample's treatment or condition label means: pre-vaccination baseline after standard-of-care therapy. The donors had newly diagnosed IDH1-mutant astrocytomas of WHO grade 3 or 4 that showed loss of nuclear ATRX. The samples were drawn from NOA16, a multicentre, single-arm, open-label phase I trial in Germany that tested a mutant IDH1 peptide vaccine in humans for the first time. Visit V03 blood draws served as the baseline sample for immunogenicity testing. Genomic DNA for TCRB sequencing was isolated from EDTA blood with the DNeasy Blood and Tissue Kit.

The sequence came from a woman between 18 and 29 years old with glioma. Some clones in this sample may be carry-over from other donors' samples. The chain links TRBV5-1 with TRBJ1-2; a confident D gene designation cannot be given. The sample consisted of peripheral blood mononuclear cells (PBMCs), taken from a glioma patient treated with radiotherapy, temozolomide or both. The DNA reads TGCGCCAGCAGCTTGGGTGTTGGCTACACCTTC. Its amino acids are CASSLGVGYTF.